A single sample is the source of the 15 T cell receptor beta chains below, sequenced in a study of blood T cells in healthy people across ages. Next came a second PCR, run for about 6 to 11 cycles, which used a sample-barcoded 5' primer along with a J-beta primer mix. TCRdb called the 5' RACE reads again in MiXCR, with one record for every CDR3 protein. This table has hundreds of thousands of distinct CDR3 sequences, 49% appearing once. The sample comprised blood. These receptors were taken from a woman aged 55-69 years in good health.

The rearrangement links TRBV7-2 to TRBJ2-5, with TRBD2 matching over 11 bases. Germline CDR1 reads SGHTA; CDR2 reads FQGNSA. The V segment lost 5 bases and the J segment 7 bases; nucleotides outside the gene matches: 12. The CDR3 spans 16 residues. In DNA form, the CDR3 reads TGTGCCAGCAGCACCGCCACTAGCGGGAGCCTCGGGACCCAGTACTTC. As protein: CASSTATSGSLGTQYF.

In this sample, this clonotype turned up a few times. The chain recombines TRBV2 with TRBJ2-7, with 11 positions matching TRBD2. Losses at the gene ends were 7 bases for V and 2 bases for J; bases not matched to a gene: 7. The CDR3 has 15 residues. Germline CDR1 reads SNHLY; CDR2 reads FYNNEI. For the CDR3, the DNA is TGTGCCAGCACCAAGGGGACTAGCGGAACCTACGAGCAGTACTTC. Residues: CASTKGTSGTYEQYF.

The V gene is TRBV5-8, the J gene TRBJ2-7; D possibly corresponds to TRBD1 (6 bases). The CDR3 spans 14 residues. In germline, CDR1 is SGHTS, CDR2 YDEGEE. V lost 4 bases, J lost 5 bases, and 16 bases lay in between. The CDR3 region has the DNA TGTGCCAGCAGCCCACAGGGATACCTCGACGAGCAGTACTTC. Translation gives CASSPQGYLDEQYF.

The rearrangement uses TRBV12-3 or TRBV12-4 and TRBJ2-1; D may be TRBD2 (6 bases). Trimming cost V 7 bases and J 5 bases, with 18 bases left between them. The CDR3 has 15 amino acids. CDR3 sequence (DNA): TGTGCCAGCACCTTCCTTCTAGCGCCTAACAATGAGCAGTTCTTC. Residues: CASTFLLAPNNEQFF.

This chain links TRBV5-1 with TRBJ2-6; either TRBD1 or TRBD2 may fit D (5 bases each). Germline CDR1 SGHRS, CDR2 YFSETQ. Trimming stripped 4 bases from V and 0 bases from J, with 8 bases between. There are 15 residues in the CDR3. The CDR3: CASSGGDSGANVLTF. In DNA, the CDR3 is TGCGCCAGCAGCGGGGGAGACTCTGGGGCCAACGTCCTGACTTTC.

The V gene is TRBV7-9, the J gene TRBJ1-5; TRBD1 aligns across 8 bases. The ends lost 4 bases at V and 4 bases at J; junction bases unmatched: 3. CDR3 length: 14 amino acids. Germline lookup yields CDR1 SEHNR and CDR2 FQNEAQ (reference sequence). CDR3 sequence reads: CASSSTGANQPQHF. The CDR3 nucleotides read TGTGCCAGCAGCTCGACAGGGGCTAATCAGCCCCAGCATTTT.

This clonotype occurred a few times. The gene calls are TRBV3-1 and TRBJ2-7, with unresolved D. From germline, CDR1 is LGHDT and CDR2 YNNKEL (reference sequence). The CDR3 contains 13 residues. The germline V and J ends were trimmed by 1 base and 3 bases, with 7 bases remaining between them. DNA for the CDR3: TGTGCCAGCAGCCAAGCGGAAATCTACGAGCAGTACTTC. Protein sequence: CASSQAEIYEQYF.

This clonotype was seen once. The rearrangement joins TRBV6-6 to TRBJ2-7, with a tentative D call TRBD2 (5 bases). Per germline, CDR1 MNHNY and CDR2 SVGAGI (reference sequence). V was shortened by 0 bases and J by 2 bases, with 8 bases between the two germline ends. CDR3 length: 14 residues. CDR3 DNA sequence: TGTGCCAGCAGTTACTCGAGGGATCCCTACGAGCAGTACTTC. This encodes CASSYSRDPYEQYF.

In this sample, this clonotype turned up a few times. This sequence joins TRBV7-2 and TRBJ2-2; tentative D call: TRBD1 (6 bases). V lost 5 bases and J lost 1, with 11 bases in between. The germline V gene encodes CDR1 SGHTA and CDR2 FQGNSA. The length of the CDR3 is 15 residues. CDR3 in amino acids: CASSPGVGNTGELFF. The CDR3 DNA reads TGTGCCAGCAGCCCAGGGGTGGGGAACACCGGGGAGCTGTTTTTT.

The chain employs TRBV7-2 and TRBJ2-3; 8 bases align to TRBD2. Germline values: CDR1 SGHTA, CDR2 FQGNSA. CDR3 length: 16 residues. The junction had 8 bases not matched to a gene; V was cut back by 0 bases and J by 6 bases. CDR3 DNA sequence: TGTGCCAGCAGCTTAGCGGCTGGACTAGCATGTGATACGCAGTATTTT. As protein: CASSLAAGLACDTQYF.

This rearrangement joins TRBV25-1 to TRBJ2-1, with D possibly being TRBD2 (6 bases). CDR1 is MGHDK, CDR2 SYGVNS, per germline. Between the trimmed V and J ends, which lost 6 bases and 0 bases, there was a span of 12 bases. CDR3 length equals 15 residues. The DNA of the CDR3 is TGTGCCAGCAGACAGAGCGGGCGCTCCTACAATGAGCAGTTCTTC. As protein: CASRQSGRSYNEQFF.

This clonotype appeared a single time. The V gene is TRBV15, the J gene TRBJ2-7; 8 positions match TRBD1. V lost 1 base, J lost 3 bases, and 8 bases stayed unmatched. Germline-derived CDR1 and CDR2 are LNHNV and YYDKDF (reference sequence). The CDR3 loop spans 16 amino acids. The chain's CDR3 is CATSRGGGQGFYEQYF. CDR3 DNA: TGTGCCACCAGCAGAGGGGGAGGACAGGGCTTCTACGAGCAGTACTTC.

This chain joins TRBV3-1 and TRBJ2-5; 7 positions agree with TRBD2. This CDR3 is 16 amino acids long. Germline CDR1 LGHDT, CDR2 YNNKEL (reference sequence). V was clipped by 4 bases and J by 1 base; unmatched bases: 9. CDR3 coding DNA: TGTGCCAGCAGCCGGGGAGGGGATGACCTCCAAGAGACCCAGTACTTC. Amino acid sequence: CASSRGGDDLQETQYF.

A single count supports this clonotype. The rearrangement links TRBV7-2 to TRBJ2-1; 9 bases are a match to TRBD2. The DNA end is more similar to TRBJ2-7, so the J call may be wrong. The CDR3 runs 16 residues. CDR1 and CDR2 (germline): SGHTA, FQGNSA. The CDR3 here is CASTIRFAGGWNEQYF. The CDR3 DNA reads as TGTGCCAGCACGATACGATTCGCGGGGGGGTGGAACGAGCAGTACTTC.

This clonotype has a handful of counts. The V and J genes are TRBV10-3 and TRBJ2-7; 7 bases map to TRBD1. In germline, CDR1 is ENHRY, CDR2 SYGVKD. V gave up 5 bases and J gave up 1 base; unmatched junction bases: 5. This CDR3 comprises 14 residues. The CDR3 DNA sequence: TGTGCCATCAGTTTCACACAGGGGTCCTACGAGCAGTACTTC. Translated: CAISFTQGSYEQYF.